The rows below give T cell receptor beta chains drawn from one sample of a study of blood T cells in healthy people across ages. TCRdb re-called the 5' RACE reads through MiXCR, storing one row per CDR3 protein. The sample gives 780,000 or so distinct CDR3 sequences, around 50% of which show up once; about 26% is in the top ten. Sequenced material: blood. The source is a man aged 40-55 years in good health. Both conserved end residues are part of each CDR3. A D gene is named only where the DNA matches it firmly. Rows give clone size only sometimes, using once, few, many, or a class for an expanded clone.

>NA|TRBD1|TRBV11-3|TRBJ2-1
TGTGCCAGCAGCTTGAGAGGGACAGGGGGCAATGAGCAGTTCTTC
CASSLRGTGGNEQFF
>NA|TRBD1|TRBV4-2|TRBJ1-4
TGTGCCAGCAGCCAAATACAGGGGTCCTTGAGGGAAAAACTGTTTTTT
CASSQIQGSLREKLFF
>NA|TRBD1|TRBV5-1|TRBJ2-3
TGCGCCAGCAGCTCAGAAGGACAGGGAACAGATACGCAGTATTTT
CASSSEGQGTDTQYF
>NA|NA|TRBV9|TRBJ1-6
TGTGCCAGCAGCCTTGGGGGGCTAAGATCACCCCTCCACTTT
CASSLGGLRSPLHF
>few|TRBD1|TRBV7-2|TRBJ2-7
TGTGCCAGCAGCTTAGAAGTATTTGGGACAGGGGCCTACGAGCAGTACTTC
CASSLEVFGTGAYEQYF
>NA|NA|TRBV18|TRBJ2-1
TGTGCCAGCGCACAAATCCCCAATGAGCAGTTCTTC
CASAQIPNEQFF
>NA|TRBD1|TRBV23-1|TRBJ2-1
TGCGCCAGCAGTCAATCCGACTTCTTAGGACAGGGGATAAGGAATGAGCAGTTCTTC
CASSQSDFLGQGIRNEQFF
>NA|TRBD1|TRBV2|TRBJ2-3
TGTGCCAGCAGAGGAGGACAGGGGACAGATACGCAGTATTTT
CASRGGQGTDTQYF
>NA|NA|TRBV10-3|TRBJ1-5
TGTGCCATCAGTGAGTCGGGGACCTGGGGCCACCCGGATCAGCCCCAGCATTTT
CAISESGTWGHPDQPQHF
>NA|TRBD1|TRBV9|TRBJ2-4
TGTGCCAGCAGCGTCACCGGACAGGGCCCTCACTCAGCCAAAAACATTCAGTACTTC
CASSVTGQGPHSAKNIQYF
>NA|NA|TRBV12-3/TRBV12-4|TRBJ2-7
TGTGCCAGCAGTTTATCCCCGGACAGCAGGGAGTACTTC
CASSLSPDSREYF
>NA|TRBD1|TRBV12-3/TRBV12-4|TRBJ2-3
TGTGCCAGCAATGGGGACAGAAGGACAGATACGCAGTATTTT
CASNGDRRTDTQYF
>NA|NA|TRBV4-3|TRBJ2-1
TGCGCCAGCAGCCAAGATAGGAGCGGCAGACGCTACAATGAGCAGTTCTTC
CASSQDRSGRRYNEQFF
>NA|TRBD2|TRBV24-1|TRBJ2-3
TGTGCCACCAGTGATTTGCCGGGACTAGCGGGAGGCCTAATCACAGATACGCAGTATTTT
CATSDLPGLAGGLITDTQYF
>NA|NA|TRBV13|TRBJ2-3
TGTGCCAGCAGCTTAGCGCGTTGGGGCAGTCCCACAGATACGCAGTATTTT
CASSLARWGSPTDTQYF
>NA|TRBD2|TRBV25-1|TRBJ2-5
TGTGCCAGCAGTGCCGACCCCGGGACTAGCGGGGGGAAGGGGACCCAGTACTTC
CASSADPGTSGGKGTQYF
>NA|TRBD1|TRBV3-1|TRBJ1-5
TGTGCCAGCAGCCCCCAGGGGGCGAGCAATCAGCCCCAGCATTTT
CASSPQGASNQPQHF
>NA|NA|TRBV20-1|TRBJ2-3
TGCAGTGCCACCGCCCCGAGGGTGGGCACAGATACGCAGTATTTT
CSATAPRVGTDTQYF
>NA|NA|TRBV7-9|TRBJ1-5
TGTGCCAGCAGCTTCTATACCGGTACAGGGAGCAATCAGCCCCAGCATTTT
CASSFYTGTGSNQPQHF
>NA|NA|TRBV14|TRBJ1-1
TGTGCCAGCAGCCATCACACTGAAGCTTTCTTT
CASSHHTEAFF
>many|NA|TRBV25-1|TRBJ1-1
TGTGCCAGCAGTCGCTTTGAGGGCACTGAAGCTTTCTTT
CASSRFEGTEAFF
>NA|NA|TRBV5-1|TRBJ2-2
TGCGCCAGCAGCCCCCAGACGAACACCGGGGAGCTGTTTTTT
CASSPQTNTGELFF
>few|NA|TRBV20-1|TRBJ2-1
TGCAGTGCCGCAACCAATGAGCAGTTCTTC
CSAATNEQFF
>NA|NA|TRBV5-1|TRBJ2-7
TGCGCCAGCAGCTTGCCATCAGGCTCCTACGAGCAGTACTTC
CASSLPSGSYEQYF
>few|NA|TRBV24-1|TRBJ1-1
TGTGCCACCATGGTGAACACTGAAGCTTTCTTT
CATMVNTEAFF
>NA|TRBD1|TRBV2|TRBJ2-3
TGTGCCAGCAGGGAATTGACCGGGACAGCCACAGATACGCAGTATTTT
CASRELTGTATDTQYF
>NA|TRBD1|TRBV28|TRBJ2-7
TGTGCCAGCAGTACTACAGGGGGGAGCGAGCAGTACTTC
CASSTTGGSEQYF
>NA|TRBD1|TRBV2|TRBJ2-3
TGTGCCAGCAGTACGAAACGCGGGACAGGATACCGACGGGGTACAGATACGCAGTATTTT
CASSTKRGTGYRRGTDTQYF
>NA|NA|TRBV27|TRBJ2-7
TGTGCCAGCAGGTCAGGGGACGAGCAGTACTTC
CASRSGDEQYF
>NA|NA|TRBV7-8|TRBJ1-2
TGTGCCAGCAGCCTCCTCCGGGACACAAGAATCTATGGCTACACCTTC
CASSLLRDTRIYGYTF
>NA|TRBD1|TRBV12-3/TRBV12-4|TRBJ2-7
TGTGCCGGCAGTGATACAGGGGTCTACGAGCAGTACTTC
CAGSDTGVYEQYF
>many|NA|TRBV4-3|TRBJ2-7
TGCGCCAGCAGCCAAGACCGGGACCGACCGGGCTACGAGCAGTACTTC
CASSQDRDRPGYEQYF
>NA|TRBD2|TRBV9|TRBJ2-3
TGTGCCAGCAGCCTAGGGACTAGCGGTCACACAGATACGCAGTATTTT
CASSLGTSGHTDTQYF
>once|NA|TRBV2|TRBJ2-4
TGTGCCTCCACTAGTGCGGAAGCCAAAAACATTCAGTACTTC
CASTSAEAKNIQYF
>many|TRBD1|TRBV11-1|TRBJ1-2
TGTGCCAGCAGCTTAGCGACTCGGGACAGGGGGGCGGGCTACACCTTC
CASSLATRDRGAGYTF
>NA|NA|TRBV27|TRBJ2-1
TGTGCCAGCCTCACCCCAGGGAATAGAAATGAGCAGTTCTTC
CASLTPGNRNEQFF
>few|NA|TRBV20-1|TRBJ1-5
TGCAGTGCTAGGGAACTAAGGGGTGGTGGCAATCAGCCCCAGCATTTT
CSARELRGGGNQPQHF
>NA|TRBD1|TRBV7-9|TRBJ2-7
TGTGCCAGCAGCGACCATGATGCAGGGGGCGAGCAGTACTTC
CASSDHDAGGEQYF
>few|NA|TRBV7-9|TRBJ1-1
TGTGCCAGCAGAGTACACGGGGATAACACTGAAGCTTTCTTT
CASRVHGDNTEAFF
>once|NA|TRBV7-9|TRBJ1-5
TGTGCCAGCAGCACGGACAATGCGGGTCAGCCCCAGCATTTT
CASSTDNAGQPQHF
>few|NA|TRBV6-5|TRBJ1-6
TGTGCCAGCAGCTCGGGTTATAATAATTCACCCCTCCACTTT
CASSSGYNNSPLHF
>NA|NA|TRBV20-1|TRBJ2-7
TGCAGTGCTAGAACGGCATACGAGCAGTACTTC
CSARTAYEQYF
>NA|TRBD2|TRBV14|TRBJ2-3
TGTGCCAGCAGCCATAGCGGGGAAGGCCGGGATACGCAGTATTTT
CASSHSGEGRDTQYF
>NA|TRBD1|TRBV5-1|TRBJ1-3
TGCGCCAGCAGCTTCGGACAGGGCTCTGGAAACACCATATATTTT
CASSFGQGSGNTIYF
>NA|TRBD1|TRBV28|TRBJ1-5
TGTGCCAGCAGACCCGGGGACAGGGACAATCAGCCCCAGCATTTT
CASRPGDRDNQPQHF
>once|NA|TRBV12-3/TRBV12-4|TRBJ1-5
TGTGCCAGCAGTTACGCCAGACGAAATCAGCCCCAGCATTTT
CASSYARRNQPQHF
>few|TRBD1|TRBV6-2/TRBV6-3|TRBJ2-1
TGTGCCAGCAGGGAAGGGGACAGGACAAAGTTCTTC
CASREGDRTKFF
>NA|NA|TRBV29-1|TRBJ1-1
TGCAGCAGCCAGGGGATGAACACTGAAGCTTTCTTT
CSSQGMNTEAFF
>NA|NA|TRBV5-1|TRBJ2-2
TGTGCCAGCAGTTTAGACCCGAACACCGGGGAGCTGTTTTTT
CASSLDPNTGELFF
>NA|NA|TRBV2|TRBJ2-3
TGTGCCAGCAGTGACGACAGAGCAGATACGCAGTATTTT
CASSDDRADTQYF
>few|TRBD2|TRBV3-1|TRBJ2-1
TGTGCCAGCAGCCGAACTAGCGGGAGGGCCGATGAGCAGTTCTTC
CASSRTSGRADEQFF
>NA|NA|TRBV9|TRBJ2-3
TGTGCCAGCAGCGTCGACCTACAGGGTGCCCACACAGATACGCAGTATTTT
CASSVDLQGAHTDTQYF
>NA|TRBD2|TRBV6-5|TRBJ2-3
TGTGCCAGCAGTTATAGACTAGCGGGAGGCACAGATACGCAGTATTTT
CASSYRLAGGTDTQYF
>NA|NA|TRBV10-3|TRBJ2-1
TGTGCCTCCCACCGGGACGCAGGGCTCAATGAGCAGTTCTTC
CASHRDAGLNEQFF
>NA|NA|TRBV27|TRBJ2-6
TGTGCCAGCAGTTCCTGGGGGCCAGCGAGCTCTGGGGCCAACGTCCTGACTTTC
CASSSWGPASSGANVLTF
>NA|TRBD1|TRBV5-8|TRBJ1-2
TGTGCCAGCACCCGACAGGGGTTCTATGGCTACACCTTC
CASTRQGFYGYTF
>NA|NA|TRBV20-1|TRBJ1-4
TGCAGTGCTCCAACAGGGTGGGATGAAAAACTGTTTTTT
CSAPTGWDEKLFF
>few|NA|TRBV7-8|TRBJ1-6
TGTGCCAGCAGCTTAAGTCTCCCCAGCCGTTCACCCCTCCACTTT
CASSLSLPSRSPLHF
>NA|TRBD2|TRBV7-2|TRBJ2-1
TGTGCCAGCAGCTTCCAAGCGGGAGACGGGGAGACCCAGTTCTTC
CASSFQAGDGETQFF
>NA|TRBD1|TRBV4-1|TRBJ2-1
TGCGCCAGCAGCCGGTCGGGACAGGGGAATGAGCAGTTCTTC
CASSRSGQGNEQFF